Listed below are T cell receptor beta chains from one sample, sequenced in a study of response to subunit inactivated influenza vaccine. One entry per CDR3 protein, called by TCRdb with MiXCR from the RT-PCR reads. The table lists around 190,000 distinct CDR3 sequences, approximately 15% of them singletons. Sequencing used CD8+ T cells sorted from PBMCs, obtained more than 4 days after vaccination. These receptor sequences come from a man over 45 who received an inactivated influenza vaccine. The CDR3 runs from the conserved cysteine through the conserved F or W. A D gene is named only where the DNA matches it firmly. A row's size may be missing; if present it is once, few, many or a size class.

V	size	J	D	CDR3	DNA
TRBV27	-	TRBJ2-3	TRBD2	CASSLSVAGDWVDTQYF	TGTGCCAGCAGTTTATCCGTAGCGGGAGACTGGGTAGATACGCAGTATTTT
TRBV10-3	few	TRBJ2-1	TRBD2	CAISDWASGGVSSYNEQFF	TGTGCCATCAGTGATTGGGCTAGCGGGGGGGTTAGCTCCTACAATGAGCAGTTCTTC
TRBV11-2	many	TRBJ2-1	TRBD2	CASSLNGGASSYNEQFF	TGTGCCAGCAGCTTAAACGGGGGGGCGAGCTCCTACAATGAGCAGTTCTTC
TRBV19	-	TRBJ1-5	-	CASSIGTGNQPQHF	TGTGCCAGTAGTATAGGAACAGGGAATCAGCCCCAGCATTTT
TRBV13	-	TRBJ2-1	TRBD2	CASRQLAGPYNEQFF	TGTGCCAGCAGGCAACTAGCGGGACCCTACAATGAGCAGTTCTTC
TRBV25-1	many	TRBJ2-7	-	CASSELHQQGHLYEQYF	TGTGCCAGCAGTGAATTACACCAACAGGGCCACCTCTACGAGCAGTACTTC
TRBV6-4	few	TRBJ2-1	-	CASSDGFNSNEQFF	TGTGCCAGCAGTGACGGTTTCAATAGTAATGAGCAGTTCTTC
TRBV6-2/TRBV6-3	-	TRBJ2-1	TRBD2	CASSYSPRTRGANEQFF	TGTGCCAGCAGTTACTCGCCCCGGACTAGAGGGGCCAATGAGCAGTTCTTC
TRBV28	-	TRBJ2-3	-	CASSFGRDLQGDTQYF	TGTGCCAGCAGTTTCGGGCGGGACCTGCAGGGAGATACGCAGTATTTT
TRBV6-2/TRBV6-3	-	TRBJ2-7	-	CASSYSNVHSPYEQYF	TGTGCCAGCAGTTACTCGAATGTCCACAGTCCCTACGAGCAGTACTTC
TRBV9	few	TRBJ2-1	-	CASSVGMEDEQFF	TGTGCCAGCAGCGTAGGTATGGAGGATGAGCAGTTCTTC
TRBV30	few	TRBJ1-1	-	CAWSPTVTEAFF	TGTGCCTGGAGTCCCACGGTCACTGAAGCTTTCTTT
TRBV6-5	-	TRBJ2-5	-	CASSYPRGTVTETQYF	TGTGCCAGCAGTTACCCGCGCGGGACAGTAACGGAGACCCAGTACTTC
TRBV27	-	TRBJ2-3	TRBD2	CASSATTSGTDTQYF	TGTGCCAGCAGTGCCACAACTAGCGGCACAGATACGCAGTATTTT
TRBV28	few	TRBJ2-2	-	CASSSRDGTNTGELFF	TGTGCCAGCAGCAGCCGGGACGGGACGAACACCGGGGAGCTGTTTTTT
TRBV20-1	-	TRBJ2-3	TRBD2	CSQEGGGTDTQYF	TGCAGCCAGGAAGGCGGGGGGACAGATACGCAGTATTTT
TRBV7-9	many	TRBJ2-2	-	CASSADWTGELFF	TGTGCCAGCAGCGCAGACTGGACCGGGGAGCTGTTTTTT
TRBV20-1	few	TRBJ2-1	TRBD2	CSAHALAVISYNEQFF	TGCAGTGCTCATGCACTAGCGGTTATCTCCTACAATGAGCAGTTCTTC
TRBV29-1	few	TRBJ1-1	-	CSVGRDRRSDTEAFF	TGCAGCGTGGGTCGCGACAGAAGGTCGGACACTGAAGCTTTCTTT
TRBV10-3	many	TRBJ1-1	-	CAISEGRGFDTEAFF	TGTGCCATCAGTGAGGGCCGGGGGTTTGACACTGAAGCTTTCTTT
TRBV18	once	TRBJ2-3	TRBD2	CASSPDSGLAGADTQYF	TGTGCCAGCTCACCTGACTCGGGACTAGCGGGAGCAGATACGCAGTATTTT
TRBV21-1	few	TRBJ2-7	-	CASRRTSLGGRAYEQYF	TGTGCCAGCAGACGGACTTCTTTAGGAGGGCGGGCCTACGAGCAGTACTTC
TRBV6-1	-	TRBJ1-6	-	CASTGRAVGISPLHF	TGTGCCAGCACCGGACGCGCGGTGGGTATTTCACCCCTCCACTTT
TRBV9	few	TRBJ2-2	TRBD2	CASSAGLAGGEELFF	TGTGCCAGCAGCGCGGGACTAGCGGGAGGAGAGGAGCTGTTTTTT
TRBV20-1	many	TRBJ2-3	TRBD2	CSAPAVAGADTQYF	TGCAGTGCCCCGGCCGTAGCGGGAGCAGATACGCAGTATTTT
TRBV28	few	TRBJ2-5	TRBD2	CASSSTSGRFIETQYF	TGTGCCAGCAGTTCGACTAGCGGGAGGTTTATAGAGACCCAGTACTTC
TRBV28	-	TRBJ2-7	-	CASSSAFETWLEQYF	TGTGCCAGCAGTTCAGCCTTCGAAACTTGGCTCGAGCAGTACTTC
TRBV4-3	many	TRBJ2-1	-	CASSQVVGTSNEQFF	TGCGCCAGCAGCCAAGTGGTAGGCACCTCCAATGAGCAGTTCTTC
TRBV7-9	-	TRBJ1-5	-	CASSLLKLRQSNQPQHF	TGTGCCAGCAGCTTATTAAAGCTGAGGCAGAGCAATCAGCCCCAGCATTTT
TRBV12-3/TRBV12-4	few	TRBJ2-1	-	CASSLWTRIDYEQFF	TGTGCCAGCAGTTTATGGACAAGGATTGACTATGAGCAGTTCTTC
TRBV20-1	many	TRBJ2-1	TRBD2	CSARDLGLAGGPGEQFF	TGCAGTGCTAGAGATCTAGGACTAGCGGGAGGGCCTGGTGAGCAGTTCTTC
TRBV29-1	many	TRBJ2-3	TRBD2	CSVEDEASGGAHRDTQYF	TGCAGCGTTGAAGATGAGGCTAGCGGGGGGGCCCATAGAGATACGCAGTATTTT
TRBV5-1	few	TRBJ2-7	-	CASSLLYPTYEQYF	TGCGCCAGCAGCTTGTTGTACCCTACCTACGAGCAGTACTTC
TRBV6-2/TRBV6-3	-	TRBJ1-1	-	CASSFGAGTEAFF	TGTGCCAGCAGTTTTGGGGCGGGTACTGAAGCTTTCTTT
TRBV29-1	-	TRBJ2-5	-	CSVHTGTGQETQYF	TGCAGCGTTCACACAGGGACCGGTCAAGAGACCCAGTACTTC
TRBV12-3/TRBV12-4	many	TRBJ2-1	TRBD1	CASSLGQGTYNEQFF	TGTGCCAGCAGTCTAGGACAGGGGACCTACAATGAGCAGTTCTTC
TRBV28	-	TRBJ2-6	-	CASSQKGNVLTF	TGTGCCAGCAGCCAAAAGGGGAACGTCCTGACTTTC
TRBV5-5	-	TRBJ2-7	-	CASSLVTGVGAYEQYF	TGTGCCAGCAGCTTGGTTACCGGGGTTGGAGCCTACGAGCAGTACTTC
TRBV5-6	few	TRBJ2-7	-	CASSWGVDTYEQYF	TGTGCCAGCAGCTGGGGGGTAGACACCTACGAGCAGTACTTC
TRBV5-5	few	TRBJ1-1	-	CASSLAYWAATEAFF	TGTGCCAGCAGCTTGGCCTATTGGGCAGCCACTGAAGCTTTCTTT